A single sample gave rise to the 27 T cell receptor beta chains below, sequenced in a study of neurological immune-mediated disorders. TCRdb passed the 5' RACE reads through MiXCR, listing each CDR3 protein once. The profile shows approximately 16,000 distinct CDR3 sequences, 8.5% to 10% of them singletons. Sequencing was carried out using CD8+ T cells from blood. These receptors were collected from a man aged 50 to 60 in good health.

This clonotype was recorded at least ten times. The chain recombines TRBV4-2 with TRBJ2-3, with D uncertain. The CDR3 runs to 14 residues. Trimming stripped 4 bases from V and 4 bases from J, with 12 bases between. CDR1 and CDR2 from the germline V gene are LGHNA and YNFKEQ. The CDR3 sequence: CASSPLVGADTQYF. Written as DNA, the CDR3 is TGTGCCAGCAGCCCCTTGGTCGGTGCAGATACGCAGTATTTT.

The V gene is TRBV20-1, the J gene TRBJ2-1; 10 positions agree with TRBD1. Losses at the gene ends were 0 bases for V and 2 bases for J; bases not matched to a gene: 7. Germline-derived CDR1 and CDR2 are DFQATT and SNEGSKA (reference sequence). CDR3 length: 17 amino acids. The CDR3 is CSARDIPGTGAYNEQFF. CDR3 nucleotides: TGCAGTGCTAGAGATATCCCCGGGACAGGGGCCTACAATGAGCAGTTCTTC.

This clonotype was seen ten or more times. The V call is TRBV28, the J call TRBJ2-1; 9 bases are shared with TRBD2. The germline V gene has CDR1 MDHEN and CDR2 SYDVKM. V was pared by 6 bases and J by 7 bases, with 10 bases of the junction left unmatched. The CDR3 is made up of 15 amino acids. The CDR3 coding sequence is TGTGCCAGCAGGCCCTCTAGCGGGGCCTGGAATGAGCAGTTCTTC. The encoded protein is CASRPSSGAWNEQFF.

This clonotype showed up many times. CDR3 nucleotides: TGCAGTGCCAAGGGACAGGGGAGCACTGAAGCTTTCTTT. It is translated as CSAKGQGSTEAFF. V gene TRBV20-1 combines with J gene TRBJ1-1; TRBD1 aligns across 10 bases. There are 13 residues in the CDR3. Germline assignment: CDR1 DFQATT and CDR2 SNEGSKA (reference sequence). J lost 4 bases, V lost 6 bases, and 5 bases had no gene match.

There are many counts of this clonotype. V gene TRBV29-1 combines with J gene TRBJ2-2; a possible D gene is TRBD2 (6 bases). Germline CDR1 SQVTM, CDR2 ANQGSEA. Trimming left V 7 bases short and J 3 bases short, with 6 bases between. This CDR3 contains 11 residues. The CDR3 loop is CSGRDTGELFF. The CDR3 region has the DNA TGCAGCGGGAGGGACACCGGGGAGCTGTTTTTT.

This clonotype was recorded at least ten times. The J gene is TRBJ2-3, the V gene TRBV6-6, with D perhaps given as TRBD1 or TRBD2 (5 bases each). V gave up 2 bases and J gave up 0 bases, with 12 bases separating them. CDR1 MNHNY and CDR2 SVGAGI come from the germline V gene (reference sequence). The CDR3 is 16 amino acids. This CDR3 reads CASSYRGPRSTDTQYF. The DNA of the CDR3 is TGTGCCAGCAGTTACCGGGGACCGAGAAGCACAGATACGCAGTATTTT.

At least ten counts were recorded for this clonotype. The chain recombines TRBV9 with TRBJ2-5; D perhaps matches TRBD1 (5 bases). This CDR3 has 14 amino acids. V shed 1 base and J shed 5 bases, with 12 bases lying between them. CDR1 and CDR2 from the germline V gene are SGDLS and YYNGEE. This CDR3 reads CASSVMGPGETQYF. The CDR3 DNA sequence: TGTGCCAGCAGCGTAATGGGGCCCGGGGAGACCCAGTACTTC.

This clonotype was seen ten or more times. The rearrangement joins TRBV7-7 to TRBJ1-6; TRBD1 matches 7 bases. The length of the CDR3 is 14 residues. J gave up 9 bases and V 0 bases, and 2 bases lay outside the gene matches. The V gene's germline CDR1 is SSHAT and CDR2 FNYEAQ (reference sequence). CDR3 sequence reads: CASSLAGGGSPLHF. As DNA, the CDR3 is TGTGCCAGCAGCTTAGCAGGGGGCGGTTCACCCCTCCACTTT.

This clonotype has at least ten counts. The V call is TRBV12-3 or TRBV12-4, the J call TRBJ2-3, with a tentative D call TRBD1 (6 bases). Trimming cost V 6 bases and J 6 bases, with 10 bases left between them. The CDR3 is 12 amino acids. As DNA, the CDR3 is TGTGCCAGCAGAACAGGGTGGGATACGCAGTATTTT. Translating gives CASRTGWDTQYF.

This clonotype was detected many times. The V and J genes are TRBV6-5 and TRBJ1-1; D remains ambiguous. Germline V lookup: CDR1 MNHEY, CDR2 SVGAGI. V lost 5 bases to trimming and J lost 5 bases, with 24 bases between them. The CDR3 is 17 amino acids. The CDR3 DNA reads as TGTGCCAGCAGTCAGGCCCCCTCGCAGGTTCTAAAAACTGAAGCTTTCTTT. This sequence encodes CASSQAPSQVLKTEAFF.

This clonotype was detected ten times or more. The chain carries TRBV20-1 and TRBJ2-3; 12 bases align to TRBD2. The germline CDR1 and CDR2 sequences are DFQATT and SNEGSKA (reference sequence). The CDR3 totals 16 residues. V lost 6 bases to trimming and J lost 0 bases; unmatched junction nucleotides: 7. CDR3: CSALTSGRGSTDTQYF. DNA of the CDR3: TGCAGTGCGCTGACTAGCGGGAGAGGAAGCACAGATACGCAGTATTTT.

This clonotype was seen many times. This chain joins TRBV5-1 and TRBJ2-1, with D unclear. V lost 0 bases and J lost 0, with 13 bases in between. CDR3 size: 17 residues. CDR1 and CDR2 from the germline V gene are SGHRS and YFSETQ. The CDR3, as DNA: TGCGCCAGCAGCTTGGTAGGGCTACGGAGCTCCTACAATGAGCAGTTCTTC. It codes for CASSLVGLRSSYNEQFF. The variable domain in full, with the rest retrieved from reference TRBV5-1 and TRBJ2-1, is KAGVTQTPRYLIKTRGQQVTLSCSPISGHRSVSWYQQTPGQGLQFLFEYFSETQRNKGNFPGRFSGRQFSNSRSEMNVSTLELGDSALYLCASSLVGLRSSYNEQFFGPGTRLTVL.

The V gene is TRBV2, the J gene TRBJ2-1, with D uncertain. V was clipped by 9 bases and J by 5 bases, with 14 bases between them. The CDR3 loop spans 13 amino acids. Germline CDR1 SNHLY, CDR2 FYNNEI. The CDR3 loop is CASQSRQNNEQFF. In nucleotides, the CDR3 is TGTGCCAGTCAATCGCGACAAAACAATGAGCAGTTCTTC.

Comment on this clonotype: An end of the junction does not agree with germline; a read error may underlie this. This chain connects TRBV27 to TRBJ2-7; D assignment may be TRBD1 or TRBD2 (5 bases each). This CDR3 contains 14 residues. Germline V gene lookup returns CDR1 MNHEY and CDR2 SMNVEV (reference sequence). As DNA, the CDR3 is TGTGCCAGCAGTTTGGGACCAAGCTCCTACGAGCTGTACTTC. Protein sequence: CASSLGPSSYELYF.

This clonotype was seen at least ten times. The CDR3 is CASSFPGGTEQFF. The CDR3 bases are TGTGCCAGCAGTTTTCCAGGGGGTACCGAGCAGTTCTTC. The genes are TRBV27 and TRBJ2-1; 7 bases map to TRBD1. The V and J ends lost 3 bases and 10 bases, in that order; junction bases with no gene match: 6. The CDR3 is 13 residues long. Germline V gives CDR1 MNHEY, CDR2 SMNVEV (reference sequence).

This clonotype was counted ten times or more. The CDR3 sequence is CASTSGSYNEQFF. The CDR3, as DNA: TGTGCCAGCACTAGCGGGAGTTACAATGAGCAGTTCTTC. This chain uses TRBV5-6 with TRBJ2-1, with 10 nucleotides matching TRBD2. Germline assignment: CDR1 SGHDT and CDR2 YYEEEE. Trimming cost V 6 bases and J 4 bases; bases outside gene matches: 1. The CDR3 is 13 amino acids.

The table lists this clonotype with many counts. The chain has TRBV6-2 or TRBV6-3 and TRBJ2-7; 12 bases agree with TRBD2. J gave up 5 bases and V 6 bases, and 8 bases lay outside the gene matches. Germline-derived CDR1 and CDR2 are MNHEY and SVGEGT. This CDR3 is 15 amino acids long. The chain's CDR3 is CASRPRLAGDHEQYF. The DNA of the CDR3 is TGTGCCAGCAGACCTAGACTAGCGGGAGACCACGAGCAGTACTTC.

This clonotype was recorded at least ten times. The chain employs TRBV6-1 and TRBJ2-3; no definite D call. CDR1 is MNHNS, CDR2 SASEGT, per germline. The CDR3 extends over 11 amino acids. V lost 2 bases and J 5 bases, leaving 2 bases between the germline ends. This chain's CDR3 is CASSELDTQYF. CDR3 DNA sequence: TGTGCCAGCAGTGAACTAGATACGCAGTATTTT.

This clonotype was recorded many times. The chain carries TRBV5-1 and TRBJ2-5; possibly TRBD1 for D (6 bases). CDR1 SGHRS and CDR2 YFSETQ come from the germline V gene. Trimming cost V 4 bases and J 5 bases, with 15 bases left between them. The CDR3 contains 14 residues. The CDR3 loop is CASSTTGIGETQYF. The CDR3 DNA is TGCGCCAGCAGCACTACAGGGATCGGTGAGACCCAGTACTTC.

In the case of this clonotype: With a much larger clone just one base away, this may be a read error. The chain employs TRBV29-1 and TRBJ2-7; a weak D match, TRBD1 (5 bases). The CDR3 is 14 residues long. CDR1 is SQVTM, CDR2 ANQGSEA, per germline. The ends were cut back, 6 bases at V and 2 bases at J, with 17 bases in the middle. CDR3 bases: TGCAGCGTGGGCCCGAAGGGGTCAACCTACGAGCAGTACTTC. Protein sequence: CSVGPKGSTYEQYF.

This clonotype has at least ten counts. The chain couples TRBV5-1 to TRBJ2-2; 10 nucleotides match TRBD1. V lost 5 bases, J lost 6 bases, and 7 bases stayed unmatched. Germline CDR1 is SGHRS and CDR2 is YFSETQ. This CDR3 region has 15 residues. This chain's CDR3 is CASRMETGGPGELFF. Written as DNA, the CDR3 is TGCGCCAGCAGGATGGAGACAGGGGGCCCCGGGGAGCTGTTTTTT. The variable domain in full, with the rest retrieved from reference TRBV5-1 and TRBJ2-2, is KAGVTQTPRYLIKTRGQQVTLSCSPISGHRSVSWYQQTPGQGLQFLFEYFSETQRNKGNFPGRFSGRQFSNSRSEMNVSTLELGDSALYLCASRMETGGPGELFFGEGSRLTVL.

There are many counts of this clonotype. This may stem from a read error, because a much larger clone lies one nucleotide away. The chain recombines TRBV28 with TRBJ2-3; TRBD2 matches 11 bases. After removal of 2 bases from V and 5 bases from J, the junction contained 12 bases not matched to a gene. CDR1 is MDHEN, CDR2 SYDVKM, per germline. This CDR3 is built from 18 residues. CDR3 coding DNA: TGTGCCAGCAGTTTAAGACTAGCGGGACGGGAAGGCATAGATACGCAGTATTTT. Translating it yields CASSLRLAGREGIDTQYF.

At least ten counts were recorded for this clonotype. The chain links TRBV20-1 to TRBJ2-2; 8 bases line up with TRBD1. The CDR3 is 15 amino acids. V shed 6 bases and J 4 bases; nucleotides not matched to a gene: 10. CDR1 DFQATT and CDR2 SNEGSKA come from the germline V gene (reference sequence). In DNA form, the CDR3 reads TGCAGTGCGAGCCCCCGGACAGGGATCACCGGGGAGCTGTTTTTT. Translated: CSASPRTGITGELFF.

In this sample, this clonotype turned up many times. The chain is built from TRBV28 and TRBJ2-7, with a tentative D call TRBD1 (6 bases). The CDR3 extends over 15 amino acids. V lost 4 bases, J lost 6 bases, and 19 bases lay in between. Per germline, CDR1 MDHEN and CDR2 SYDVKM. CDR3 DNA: TGTGCCAGCAGTTCACTCGGGACAAGGGGTCGCGAGCAGTACTTC. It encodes CASSSLGTRGREQYF. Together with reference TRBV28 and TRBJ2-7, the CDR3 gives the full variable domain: DVKVTQSSRYLVKRTGEKVFLECVQDMDHENMFWYRQDPGLGLRLIYFSYDVKMKEKGDIPEGYSVSREKKERFSLILESASTNQTSMYLCASSSLGTRGREQYFGPGTRLTVT.

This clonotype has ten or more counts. CDR3 sequence: CSATGAQSTYEQYF. CDR3 DNA: TGCAGCGCAACCGGGGCCCAATCTACCTACGAGCAGTACTTC. The J gene is TRBJ2-7, the V gene TRBV29-1; perhaps D is TRBD1 or TRBD2 (5 bases each). From germline, CDR1 is SQVTM and CDR2 ANQGSEA. Trimming cost V 7 bases and J 2 bases, with 18 bases left between them. The CDR3 runs 14 residues.

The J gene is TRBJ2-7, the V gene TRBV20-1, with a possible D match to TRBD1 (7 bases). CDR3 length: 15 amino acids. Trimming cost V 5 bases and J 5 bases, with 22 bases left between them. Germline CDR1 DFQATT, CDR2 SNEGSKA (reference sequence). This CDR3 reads CSASLGNRGGHEQYF. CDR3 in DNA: TGCAGTGCTTCATTAGGGAACAGGGGAGGCCACGAGCAGTACTTC.

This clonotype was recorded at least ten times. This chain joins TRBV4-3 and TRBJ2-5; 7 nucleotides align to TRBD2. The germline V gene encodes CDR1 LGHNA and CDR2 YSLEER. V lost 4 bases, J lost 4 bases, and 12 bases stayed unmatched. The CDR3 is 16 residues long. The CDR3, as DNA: TGCGCCAGCAGCCCAGAGTTAGGGAGGGCCTCAGAGACCCAGTACTTC. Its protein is CASSPELGRASETQYF.